This record looks at one T cell receptor (beta chain) sequence and its context. This CDR3 has 15 residues. J was trimmed by 2 bases and V by 8 bases; bases with no gene match: 5. From germline, CDR1 is SNHLY and CDR2 FYNNEI. Profiling relied on immunoSEQ multiplex PCR, and the TCRdb table lists in-frame clones only, not all of them. The profile shows 100,000 to 150,000 clones, roughly 87% of them singletons. These data are taken from a study of control samples from healthy donors and cancer patients. The source of this sequence is a man younger than 35 in good health. The V gene is TRBV2, the J gene TRBJ2-7; 14 bases map to TRBD2. Material for sequencing was blood. CDR3 sequence: CASSVGLAGAYEQYF. In nucleotides, the CDR3 is TGTGCCAGCTCCGTGGGACTAGCGGGAGCCTACGAGCAGTACTTC.